This entry describes one T cell receptor (beta chain). This clonotype has just a few counts. The antigen this receptor binds is unknown. Base qualities are not recorded, but no much larger clone differs from it by a single base. This specimen comes from a study of blood T cells in healthy people across ages (dated by TCRdb to 2015 to 2017). Regarding the research as a whole: In model experiments, template switching captured roughly one uniquely barcoded TCR beta cDNA molecule for every two T cells. Age-related changes in TCR beta repertoire diversity were measured in the study by deep sequencing normalized with unique cDNA molecular identifiers. Four age groups were formed from the donors: young (average approximately 15 years), middle-aged (roughly 38), aged (62) and long-lived (approximately 78). To avoid experimental bias, donors of different ages were distributed randomly across sequencing lanes. Using the same blood draw, the study looked at two additional independent replicas of 1 million unique cDNA reads for two donors, one aged 18 to 30 and the other aged 80 or older.

The donors were 40 or so Caucasian individuals from Russia, aged roughly 6 to 90 years, who were systemically healthy. Each donor gave ten milliliters of peripheral blood, collected into EDTA-treated Vacutainer tubes. Ficoll-Paque density-gradient centrifugation was used to isolate PBMCs, with at least 6.5 million obtained per sample. Trizol reagent was used to extract total RNA from PBMCs, with at least 6 micrograms per sample. Naive CD45RAhigh/CD27high T cell percentages were measured by flow cytometry on a PBMC aliquot from every donor. Summary of the overall study and its limitations: There was a strong correlation between observed TCR beta diversity and the percentage of naive T cells measured by flow cytometry. Compared with the aged group, more naive CD4+ T cells, fewer expanded clones and increased TCR diversity were shown by the long-lived group, suggesting age selection. As age increased, observed TCR beta diversity per million T cells dropped in a roughly linear way, and a significant reduction was already evident by age 40. Donor CMV infection status was unknown, potentially confounding age-related changes in expanded clonotypes. Estimates of total diversity from one million sequenced T cells were regarded as lower bounds and underestimates. Bulk unsorted PBMC profiling prevented conclusive comparison of naive and antigen-experienced compartments.

Library construction relied on 5' RACE. Sequenced using an Illumina HiSeq 2500. A second PCR of roughly 6 to 11 cycles was run with a J-beta primer mix and a sample-barcoded 5' primer. Each TCR beta cDNA molecule received a unique molecular identifier from a template-switch 5' adaptor carrying 12 random nucleotides. Each sample yielded at least 2.5 million CDR3-containing paired-end reads. First-strand cDNA was synthesized from all RNA with the Mint cDNA synthesis kit, primed by a TRBC-specific oligonucleotide. All cDNA was treated with uracil-DNA glycosylase and then went through a first 18-cycle PCR with the universal primers M1SS and BC2_uni_R. The paper's processing steps were these. For normalization, 1 million high-quality reads were randomly selected from each sample, with every read carrying a distinct molecular identifier. Reads sharing molecular identifiers were discarded rather than binned into consensus sequences. MiTCR, with a Q25 quality threshold and the strictest error-elimination algorithm, was used for CDR3 identification, clonotype clustering and error correction. Lower-bound total TCR beta diversity was estimated with a nonparametric unseen species model using Euler transformation. Clones were called with MiXCR by TCRdb after fastp trimmed the public reads at Q25, and only in-frame beta chains were retained. Records with the same CDR3 protein are collapsed into one entry carrying the most frequent genes and DNA. TCRdb's processing, not the authors' own work, is the source of the V and J calls. This sample has 1.5 million to 2 million distinct CDR3 sequences in its table, and around half of those were observed once. 2% to 2.5% of the sample rests with the top ten.

The receptor was isolated from a woman between 40 and 55 years old in good health. Material for sequencing was blood.

CDR3 reads: CASSTSSRDQYF. The bases are TGTGCCAGCAGTACCAGCTCCAGAGACCAGTACTTC. The V and J genes are TRBV6-1 and TRBJ2-5, with the identity of the D gene unclear. The CDR3 starts with the cysteine, ends with the phenylalanine, and has 12 residues. The entry retains the CDR3 DNA only, 36 bases that are in frame from base 1. A distance of 14 bases separates the germline ends of V and J, which lose 5 bases and 10 bases respectively. The CDR1 and CDR2 encoded by the germline V gene are MNHNS and SASEGT.